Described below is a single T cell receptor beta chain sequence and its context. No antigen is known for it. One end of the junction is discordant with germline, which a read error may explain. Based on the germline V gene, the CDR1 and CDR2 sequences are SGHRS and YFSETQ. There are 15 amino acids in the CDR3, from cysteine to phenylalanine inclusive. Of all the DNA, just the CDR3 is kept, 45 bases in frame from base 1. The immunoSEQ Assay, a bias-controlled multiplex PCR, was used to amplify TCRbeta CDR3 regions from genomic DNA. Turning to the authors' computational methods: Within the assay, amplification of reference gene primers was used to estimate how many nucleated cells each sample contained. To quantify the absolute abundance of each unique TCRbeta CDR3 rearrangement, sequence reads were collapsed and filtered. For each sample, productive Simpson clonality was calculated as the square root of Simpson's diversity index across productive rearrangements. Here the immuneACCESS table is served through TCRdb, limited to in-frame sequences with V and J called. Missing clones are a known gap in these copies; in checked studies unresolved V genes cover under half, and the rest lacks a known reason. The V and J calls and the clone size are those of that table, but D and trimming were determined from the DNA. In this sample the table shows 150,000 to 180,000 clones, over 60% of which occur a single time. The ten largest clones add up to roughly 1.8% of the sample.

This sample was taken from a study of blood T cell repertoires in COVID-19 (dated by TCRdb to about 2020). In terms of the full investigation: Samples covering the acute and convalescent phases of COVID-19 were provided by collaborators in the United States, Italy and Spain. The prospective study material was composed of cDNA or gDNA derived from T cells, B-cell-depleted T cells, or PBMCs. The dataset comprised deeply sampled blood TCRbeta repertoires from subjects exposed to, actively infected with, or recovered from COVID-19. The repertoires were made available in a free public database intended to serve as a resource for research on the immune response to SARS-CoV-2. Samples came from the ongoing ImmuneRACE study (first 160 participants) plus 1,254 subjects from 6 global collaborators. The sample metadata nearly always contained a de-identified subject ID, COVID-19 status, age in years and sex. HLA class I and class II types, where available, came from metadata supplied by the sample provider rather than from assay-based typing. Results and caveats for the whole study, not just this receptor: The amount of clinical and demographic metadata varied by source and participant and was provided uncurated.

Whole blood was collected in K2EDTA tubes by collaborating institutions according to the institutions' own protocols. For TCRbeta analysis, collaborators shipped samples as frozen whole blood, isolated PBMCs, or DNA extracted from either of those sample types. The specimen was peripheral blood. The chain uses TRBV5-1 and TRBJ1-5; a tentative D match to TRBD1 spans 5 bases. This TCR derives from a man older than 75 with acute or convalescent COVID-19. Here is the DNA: TGCGCCAGCAGTTTGGAGGGGTTTAGCAATCAGCCCCAGCATTTT. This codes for CASSLEGFSNQPQHF.